This T cell receptor (beta chain) was found in a study of T cells in severe cutaneous drug reactions. At the level of the study: Recruitment ran 2011 to 2018 in Taiwan, Thailand and a European registry.

Libraries were made by iRepertoire multiplex PCR with TCR subtype-specific primers for bulk and single-cell sequencing. Input for bulk TCR libraries: roughly 85-500 ng RNA per sample. TCRdb reprocessed the multiplex PCR reads and stores each CDR3 protein as one record, lacking DNA. The repertoire table contains some 7,600 distinct CDR3 sequences. For this clonotype: Its specificity is unknown.

Sequenced patients had Stevens-Johnson syndrome or toxic epidermal necrolysis caused by carbamazepine. Whole-study results and caveats: Tolerant-control and healthy-donor PBMC lacked or rarely had the public CDR3 found in blisters.

This receptor was taken from a human donor with a severe cutaneous adverse drug reaction. Sequenced material: cells from a skin blister.

This CDR3 reads CASSLEGPPGEQFF. V is TRBV5-1 and J is TRBJ2-1; absent DNA, TCRdb's TRBD2 call cannot be checked. Germline V gene data show CDR1 as SGHRS and CDR2 as YFSETQ. The CDR3 runs 14 residues.